This T cell receptor (beta chain) is drawn from a study of graft-versus-host responses after intestinal transplantation. About the study: Transplants were multivisceral, liver-intestinal, or isolated intestinal. Tacrolimus plus steroids were given to all recipients for about 3 years, preceded by anti-thymocyte globulin induction.

Measured with immunoSEQ multiplex PCR; TCRdb has only the in-frame clones, and not every one. The sample has 95,000 to 110,000 clones, roughly 90% seen once; the top ten hold about 0.75%. A word on this clone: The antigen remains unidentified.

The length of the CDR3 is 15 residues. V was shortened by 5 bases and J by 3 bases, with 16 bases between the two germline ends. Looked up from germline, CDR1 is LNHDA and CDR2 is SQIVND (reference sequence). This receptor was taken from a human donor who was the organ donor for an intestinal transplant. V gene TRBV19 combines with J gene TRBJ1-1; D call uncertain. The sample was unstimulated CD4+ T cells sorted from spleen or lymph node cells, taken before transplant. The CDR3 region is CASSPRRTSHTEAFF. Here the CDR3 DNA reads TGTGCCAGTAGTCCTAGGAGGACGTCACACACTGAAGCTTTCTTT.